The rows below give T cell receptor beta chains drawn from one sample of a study of early T cells in non-severe SARS-CoV-2 infection. TCRdb called the 5' RACE reads again in MiXCR, with one record for every CDR3 protein. Of under 60,000 distinct CDR3 sequences listed, around a tenth are singletons. The material sequenced was whole blood, taken at baseline. The receptors were gathered from an adult who was a healthcare worker with PCR-confirmed SARS-CoV-2 infection or an uninfected control (not recorded which). The CDR3 runs from the conserved cysteine through the conserved F or W. A D gene is named only where the DNA matches it firmly. Clone size is shown for a subset of rows, as once, few, many or a class of expanded clone.

J,D,V,size,CDR3,DNA
TRBJ1-1,NA,TRBV5-1,many,CASSSTGTPGTEAFF,TGCGCCAGCAGCTCCACAGGGACTCCGGGCACTGAAGCTTTCTTT
TRBJ2-7,NA,TRBV29-1,many,CSVDAGGMGSYEQYF,TGCAGCGTTGATGCCGGGGGAATGGGGTCCTACGAGCAGTACTTC
TRBJ2-7,NA,TRBV12-3/TRBV12-4,few,CASSLDNRASDEQYF,TGTGCCAGCAGTTTAGATAACAGGGCCAGCGACGAGCAGTACTTC
TRBJ2-3,NA,TRBV4-3,many,CASSQNGENSDTQYF,TGCGCCAGCAGCCAAAACGGGGAGAACTCAGATACGCAGTATTTT
TRBJ1-1,NA,TRBV3-1,few,CASSQEPGRLNTEAFF,TGTGCCAGCAGCCAGGAACCGGGACGGCTGAACACTGAAGCTTTCTTT
TRBJ2-1,TRBD1,TRBV7-2,many,CASSPGPGQQSYNEQFF,TGTGCCAGCAGTCCCGGGCCGGGACAGCAGTCCTACAATGAGCAGTTCTTC
TRBJ1-6,NA,TRBV5-5,NA,CASSFSYGQPNSPLHF,TGTGCCAGCAGCTTTTCCTATGGACAACCGAATTCACCCCTCCACTTT
TRBJ2-1,NA,TRBV29-1,few,CSVEVYDGTTNEQFF,TGCAGCGTTGAAGTATATGACGGGACAACGAATGAGCAGTTCTTC
TRBJ1-5,NA,TRBV7-9,many,CASSVDSNQPQHF,TGTGCCAGCAGCGTCGATAGCAATCAGCCCCAGCATTTT
TRBJ1-1,NA,TRBV29-1,many,CSVGGSRMNTEAFF,TGCAGCGTTGGCGGGAGCCGGATGAACACTGAAGCTTTCTTT
TRBJ2-3,TRBD2,TRBV6-1,many,CASRVAGGAPGTQYF,TGTGCCAGCAGAGTAGCGGGGGGTGCCCCGGGCACGCAGTATTTT
TRBJ1-1,TRBD1,TRBV10-1,many,CASSATGPNTEAFF,TGCGCCAGCAGTGCGACAGGGCCGAACACTGAAGCTTTCTTT
TRBJ1-1,NA,TRBV3-1,NA,CASSQVGGSTEAFF,TGTGCCAGCAGCCAAGTGGGCGGGAGCACTGAAGCTTTCTTT
TRBJ2-2,TRBD2,TRBV10-3,many,CAISESIGLAGTGELFF,TGTGCCATCAGTGAGTCGATCGGTCTAGCGGGGACCGGGGAGCTGTTTTTT
TRBJ2-1,TRBD2,TRBV12-5,few,CASGLPWTSGGLGNEQFF,TGTGCTAGTGGTTTGCCCTGGACTAGCGGGGGCCTGGGCAATGAGCAGTTCTTC
TRBJ2-1,TRBD2,TRBV6-2/TRBV6-3,NA,CASSYPFGGGAVNEQFF,TGTGCCAGCAGTTACCCCTTTGGCGGGGGGGCGGTCAATGAGCAGTTCTTC
TRBJ2-7,NA,TRBV11-2,NA,CASSPSAGGYEQYF,TGTGCCAGCAGCCCAAGCGCCGGAGGCTACGAGCAGTACTTC
TRBJ2-5,TRBD2,TRBV6-5,many,CASSQTSGGQETQYF,TGTGCCAGCAGTCAGACTAGCGGGGGGCAAGAGACCCAGTACTTC